This T cell receptor (beta chain) was captured by sequencing in a study of shared T cell receptors in the human thymus. Clones were sequenced by immunoSEQ multiplex PCR, and TCRdb holds only the in-frame ones, with some missing. This table has 630,000 or so clones, 80% to 90% appearing once. The J segment lost 4 bases and the V segment lost 3 bases, leaving 5 bases of the junction unmatched. The CDR3 is 14 amino acids. Germline V gives CDR1 SEHNR, CDR2 FQNEAQ (reference sequence). These data also featured in a second study, about human thymus T cells. Per that paper: Among thymic and blood repertoires, usage of V and J genes appeared biased.

Sequencing input: thymocytes. The gene calls are TRBV7-9 and TRBJ1-1, with 7 bases aligning to TRBD1. The origin of this receptor is a boy younger than two with a congenital heart defect. CDR3 sequence: CASSLETGPTEAFF. CDR3 in DNA: TGTGCCAGCAGCTTGGAGACAGGGCCCACTGAAGCTTTCTTT.